This TCR beta chain is drawn from a study of cytomegalovirus exposure and HLA in healthy donors (dated by TCRdb to about 2017). Study-level background: An earlier analysis of several hundred of the donors reported around 280 Gb of sequence data and approximately 120 million unique TCR beta sequences obtained from about 200 million T cells. HLA typing covered class I and class II loci at four-digit resolution. The genetic ancestry cluster associated with self-reported Caucasian donors included 70% to 85% of the roughly 400 genotyped donors. Among approximately 370 genotyped donors of the cohort, an average of around 250,000 unique TCR beta nucleotide sequences was sequenced per donor, of which about 19% were non-productive. Genome-wide SNP genotypes for about three fifths of the roughly 700 donors were used in a later genetic analysis, which treated that subset as a discovery cohort. All discovery cohort repertoires had been generated using a single sequencing platform. Alongside the repertoire data, information on donor age, sex, ethnicity and CMV serostatus was compiled. An earlier analysis of around 580 of the donors used high-throughput TCR beta sequencing to judge whether each TCR beta V gene segment behaved as functional or pseudogenic. The number of typed donors differed by locus: about 620-630 for A, B, C, DRB1 and DQB1; approximately 520 for DQA1; 600 to 610 for DPA1; and around 470 for DPB1. A few DR-DQ haplotypes were treated as single units for association and clustering because of strong linkage in the cohort. A later analysis re-examined previously published TCR beta repertoires from 610 or so donors and added high-resolution HLA genotyping to investigate patterns of TCR occurrence. The T cell repertoires of under 700 subjects were profiled by immunosequencing and related to cytomegalovirus serostatus. To predict cytomegalovirus infection status, the study combined high-throughput TCR immunosequencing, statistical association of individual TCRs with disease status, and machine learning. The study was designed to test whether signatures of past pathogen exposure could be identified by cataloging public T cell receptors. An early release that covered fewer than 750 HLA-typed donors contained approximately 300 gigabases of sequencing data and 80 million or so unique TCR sequences. Rather than drawing on any new phenotypic data, the later analysis identified candidate immune exposures from TCR beta sequences and the way those sequences occurred across donors. Besides the first cohort of about 730 subjects, a separate validation cohort made up of about 120 different subjects was used.

This clone was seen only a few times. This clone's antigen is unknown. No clone much larger than this one lies a single base away; base qualities are absent. The cohort comprised 666 healthy bone marrow donors. Cohort members were all nominally healthy when sampled, although unrecorded immune exposures were likely present. The donor was CMV seronegative and was included in the group of over 300 seronegative cohort members. A peripheral blood sample was provided by each donor, and peripheral blood mononuclear cells were used for TCR beta sequencing. The Qiagen DNeasy Blood Extraction Kit was used to extract genomic DNA from the blood cell samples. V is cut back by 5 bases and J by 0 bases, with 5 bases in the junction unmatched. The CDR3 spans 15 residues, from the cysteine through the phenylalanine. Kept here is only the CDR3 DNA, which spans 45 bases and is read in frame from base 1. The germline V gene (reference sequence) yields LNHDA for CDR1 and SQIVND for CDR2.

Results the study describes overall, beyond this receptor: In a later analysis, several top co-occurrence clusters were reported to appear linked to parvovirus B19, influenza, CMV and Epstein-Barr virus. In a later analysis, the rate of TCR association differed among HLA loci, with DRB1 alleles having the most associated TCRs and HLA-C alleles having the fewest. A cluster of highly shared sequence variants was judged likely to represent a technical artifact of the sequencing pipeline. In a later genetic analysis, fewer N-insertions in productive TCRs were reported among donors in an Asian-associated ancestry cluster than the roughly 670-donor mean. Because the 87-base-pair reads could not distinguish some IMGT-functional V segments, including TRBV6-2 and TRBV6-3, those segments were excluded. This cohort had only TCR beta chains sequenced, and the lack of alpha or paired-chain data limited which features could be detected. The authors suggested that the approach could potentially be extended to other disease states and immunological phenotypes. Correlated functional status among segregating V segments might reflect linkage disequilibrium, but an unknown experimental factor could not be ruled out. A later analysis found that HLA-associated TCR beta chains were more clonally expanded and had lower generation probabilities than equally common non-associated chains. Most TCR sequences were seen in very few donors, while some public TCRs were found in many individuals. CMV serostatus was the only immune exposure information available for the cohort. Sequencing depth was assumed to be roughly uniform across donors in the presence/absence analyses, though that assumption may not hold. An association between a missense DCLRE1C variant and V-gene and J-gene trimming of TCR beta chains was found in a later genetic analysis and replicated in an independent cohort. Most CMV-associated TCR beta chains appeared to be HLA-restricted in a later analysis, and the HLA associations seemed to be driven largely by CMV exposure. An earlier analysis of several hundred of the donors showed that most TCR beta V segments appeared in productive rearrangements either about 90% or about 30% of the time, which broadly matched IMGT annotations. A few of the identified cytomegalovirus-associated TCR beta chains were confirmed in vitro to be specific for cytomegalovirus antigens. Assigning TCR associations to individual alleles was difficult when HLA alleles, especially DR and DQ, strongly co-occurred. Over 15 rarely observed V segments, including chromosome 9 orphons, were excluded from the earlier analysis of several hundred of the donors because counts were too low. A further reported finding was that TCR beta sequences accurately predicted the HLA-A and HLA-B alleles for most subjects in the first cohort. Because HLA typing was unavailable for some donors at each locus, only the typed subset was used in association tests. The study gave a list of 150 to 200 TCR beta chains associated with cytomegalovirus. At a false discovery rate of 0.05, a later analysis linked roughly 17,000 TCR beta sequences to specific HLA alleles. The classifier was reported to diagnose cytomegalovirus status with high specificity and sensitivity in both the original and validation cohorts.

Library preparation was by the immunoSEQ multiplex PCR assay. For the multiplex PCR, a mixture combining 60 forward primers for TCR Vbeta segments and 13 reverse primers for TCR Jbeta segments was used. The CDR3 region of rearranged TCR beta genes was amplified from genomic DNA by a multiplex PCR assay. The amplified TCR beta libraries were sequenced on the Illumina HiSeq System as 87-base-pair reads. Turning to the authors' computational methods: In a later analysis, some 80 million unique TCR beta chains were counted across the 500 to 700 repertoires, and approximately 11 million of these chains were shared by at least two donors. A nearest-neighbor algorithm error-corrected the raw reads and collapsed the reads into unique sequences, merging closely related sequences to remove PCR and sequencing errors. CDR3 sequences were aligned to IMGT reference sequences to assign V, D and J gene segments. For a sequence to be retained, a match of at least six nucleotides to both a V gene segment and a J gene segment was required. A rearrangement counted as productive if the CDR3 had no stop codons and remained in frame with V and J, and every other rearrangement counted as non-productive. Following IMGT convention, CDR3 was defined as the stretch from the second conserved V-encoded cysteine up to the conserved J-encoded phenylalanine. In an earlier analysis of 587 of the donors, sequences lacking an unambiguous match to a single V gene segment were excluded. An earlier analysis of just under 600 of the donors called V segments functional above 56.7% productive rearrangements and segregating when the between-donor standard deviation exceeded 5%. A statistical classification framework was built to diagnose cytomegalovirus status from the catalog of TCR beta chain sequences. In a later analysis, TCR nucleotide sequences were compared against IMGT/GENE-DB human TR gene sequences so that V and J genes could be assigned. Using the TCRdist pipeline, a later analysis assigned CDR3 sequences along with most-parsimonious VDJ recombination scenarios. In a later analysis, each TCR beta chain was defined by its CDR3 amino acid sequence together with its V-gene family, and reads lacking a unique V-gene family were excluded. As a way to deal with suspected cross-contamination and a sequencing artifact, a later analysis dropped hundreds of nucleotide sequences that were highly shared and had low generation probability. In a later analysis, a clonal expansion index was calculated for each public chain from normalized within-repertoire ranks of inferred template counts. A later analysis computed generation probabilities with a VDJ recombination model fitted to out-of-frame rearrangements, and checked the results against IGoR. In a later analysis, hypergeometric tests were used to score TCR-TCR, TCR-HLA and TCR-CMV co-occurrence, with a repertoire-size bias correction applied to TCR pairs. To estimate false discovery rates, a later analysis permuted the HLA or CMV assignments 20 times. In a later analysis, co-occurring TCRs were grouped using DBSCAN, and TCRdist sequence similarity was added for clustering within HLA-allele-positive subsets. Repertoires with fewer than 30,000 or more than 120,000 public chains were left out of co-occurrence clustering, as were a handful of repertoires with anomalous nucleotide sharing. TCRdb's version of the immuneACCESS table is confined to in-frame rearrangements and falls short of the full clone set. An unresolved V gene accounts for under half of the shortfall where checked; the remainder is of unknown origin. V, J and clone size reflect that table, while D and trimming were determined from the DNA. The sample table contains 140,000 to 150,000 clones; only one count was recorded for roughly 73% of them. Around 1.6% of the sample is in the top ten clones.

The sequence was obtained from a young woman in good health and CMV-seronegative. The sequencing sample was made of PBMCs. This chain is built from TRBV19 and TRBJ1-2; 8 central bases correspond to TRBD1. The CDR3 region has the sequence CASSPTGGANYGYTF. At the DNA level, the sequence is TGTGCCAGTAGTCCCACAGGGGGAGCTAACTATGGCTACACCTTC.